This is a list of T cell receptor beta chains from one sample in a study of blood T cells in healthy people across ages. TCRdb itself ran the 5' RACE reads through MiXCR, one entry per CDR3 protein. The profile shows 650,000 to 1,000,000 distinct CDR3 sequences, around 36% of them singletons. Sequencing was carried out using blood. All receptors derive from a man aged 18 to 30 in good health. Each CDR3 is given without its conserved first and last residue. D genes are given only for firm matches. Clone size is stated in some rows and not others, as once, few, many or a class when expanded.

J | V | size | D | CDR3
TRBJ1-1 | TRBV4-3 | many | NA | ASGGLNTEAF
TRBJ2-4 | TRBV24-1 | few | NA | ATSDLGDSKNIQY
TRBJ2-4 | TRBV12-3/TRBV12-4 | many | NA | ASTEPLRNIQY
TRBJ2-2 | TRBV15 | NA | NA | ATSRDLVGGRMAGELF
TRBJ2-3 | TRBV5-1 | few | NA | ASSVSPLTDTQY
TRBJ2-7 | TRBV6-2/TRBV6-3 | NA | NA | ASSRRQNSYEQY
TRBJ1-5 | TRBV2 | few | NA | ASSEISQPQH
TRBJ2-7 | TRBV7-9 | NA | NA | ASSSGAIYEQY
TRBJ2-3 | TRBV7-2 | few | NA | ASSLEGGTNTQY
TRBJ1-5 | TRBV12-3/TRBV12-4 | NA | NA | ASSGADNQPQH
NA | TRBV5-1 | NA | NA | ASRPGFHETQY
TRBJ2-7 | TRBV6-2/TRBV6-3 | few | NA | ASSYSFEGGNEQY
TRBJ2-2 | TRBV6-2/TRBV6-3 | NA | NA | ASSWDQLNTGELF